The rows below give T cell receptor beta chains drawn from one sample of a study of blood T cell repertoires in COVID-19. Profiled with immunoSEQ multiplex PCR; TCRdb holds only in-frame clones, not every one. The sample includes under 350,000 clones, around 86% of them seen just once. Input material: PBMCs or T cells enriched from blood (not recorded which). The receptor source for this set is a woman aged 40 to 50 who had recovered from COVID-19. Both conserved end residues are part of each CDR3. Each record gives: J gene, clone size, D gene, V gene, CDR3 DNA, CDR3 protein. The D gene is left open where the match is weak. Expanded clones get a size class; other rows say once, few or many, or leave the size out.

TRBJ1-3	few	.	TRBV5-1	TGCGCCAGCAGCTTGGATGGACTTTGGTCTGGAAACACCATATATTTT	CASSLDGLWSGNTIYF
TRBJ1-1	.	.	TRBV27	TGTGCCACCAATCCGGGGGGACGGACGAACACTGAAGCTTTCTTT	CATNPGGRTNTEAFF
TRBJ2-7	.	TRBD2	TRBV30	TGTGCCTGGAATAGCGGGAGGGCCTGGGAGCAGTACTTC	CAWNSGRAWEQYF
TRBJ1-2	.	TRBD1	TRBV5-5	TGTGCCAGCAGCTTGGGTTATCCAGGGGGCTATGGCTACACCTTC	CASSLGYPGGYGYTF
TRBJ1-2	.	.	TRBV19	TGTGCCAGTCTTCCTCAGCGGGGCCGTTATGGCTACACCTTC	CASLPQRGRYGYTF
TRBJ2-3	few	.	TRBV19	TGTGCCAGTAGTACCTATTCGGGCGGGGGCACAGATACGCAGTATTTT	CASSTYSGGGTDTQYF
TRBJ1-6	.	.	TRBV6-5	TGTGCCAGCAGTCCCGGACAAACTTATAATTCACCCCTCCACTTT	CASSPGQTYNSPLHF
TRBJ2-1	.	TRBD2	TRBV9	TGTGCCAGCAGCCCCTACTTTGGCGGGAGCTCCTACAATGAGCAGTTCTTC	CASSPYFGGSSYNEQFF
TRBJ2-5	.	.	TRBV5-1	TGCGCCAGCAGCGGGGGCCCTGGGGAGACCCAGTACTTC	CASSGGPGETQYF
TRBJ2-1	.	.	TRBV9	TGTGCCAGCAGCGTAGGAGGCGTCGGATTGAATGAGCAGTTCTTC	CASSVGGVGLNEQFF
TRBJ2-1	.	.	TRBV12-3/TRBV12-4	TGTGCCAGCAGCCCCCTGGACGGCGGGTTGCAGTTCTTC	CASSPLDGGLQFF
TRBJ2-7	.	.	TRBV11-2	TGTGCCAGCAGCTGGGGAGGGGGTGACTCCTACGAGCAGTACTTC	CASSWGGGDSYEQYF
TRBJ1-1	.	TRBD1	TRBV5-1	TGCGCCAGCAGCTTGGACCACAGGGGTGACACTGAAGCTTTCTTT	CASSLDHRGDTEAFF
TRBJ2-7	.	TRBD2	TRBV28	TGTGCCAGCAGTTCCGGGACTAGCGGGAGGGCCTACGAGCAGTACTTC	CASSSGTSGRAYEQYF
TRBJ2-3	.	TRBD1	TRBV29-1	TGCAGCGTTGAAGGGCAGGGGGTGGCAGATACGCAGTATTTT	CSVEGQGVADTQYF
TRBJ2-5	.	TRBD1	TRBV5-1	TGCGCCAGCAGCAGAAACGGACAGGCGGACCAAGAGACCCAGTACTTC	CASSRNGQADQETQYF
TRBJ1-6	.	.	TRBV4-3	TGCGCCAGCAGCCACGGGGGGAATTCACCCCTCCACTTT	CASSHGGNSPLHF
TRBJ1-6	.	.	TRBV30	TGTGCCTGGGGACACAATAATTCACCCCTCCACTTT	CAWGHNNSPLHF
TRBJ2-2	.	.	TRBV7-3	TGTGCCAGCAGCCCGGACGGTAGCGGCACCGGGGAGCTGTTTTTT	CASSPDGSGTGELFF
TRBJ1-6	.	.	TRBV6-1	TGTGCCAGCAGTGAACGGGTGTTCAATTCACCCCTCCACTTT	CASSERVFNSPLHF
TRBJ1-5	.	.	TRBV3-1/TRBV3-2	TGTGCCAGCAGCCAAATGGCGGGGGAACTTCAGCCCCAGCATTTT	CASSQMAGELQPQHF
TRBJ2-7	.	.	TRBV6-5	TGTGCCAGCAGTTACTCTCTTACAGGCCCCTACGAGCAGTACTTC	CASSYSLTGPYEQYF
TRBJ2-4	.	.	TRBV21-1	TGTGCCAGCAGCAAAGGAGGGCGCGGGTCTCTAGCCAAAAACATTCAGTACTTC	CASSKGGRGSLAKNIQYF
TRBJ2-7	once	.	TRBV27	TGTGCCAGCAGCCGCCTTGGCAGGGACTACGAGCAGTACTTC	CASSRLGRDYEQYF
TRBJ2-1	.	TRBD2	TRBV6-5	TGTGCCAGCAGTTACGAGACTAGCTCCAATGAGCAGTTCTTC	CASSYETSSNEQFF
TRBJ1-2	.	.	TRBV18	TGTGCCAGCTCACCACAGGGGAATAGTAATGTTGGTTACACCTTC	CASSPQGNSNVGYTF
TRBJ1-5	once	.	TRBV6-5	TGTGCCAGTCGACAGGCATATAGCAATCAGCCCCAGCATTTT	CASRQAYSNQPQHF
TRBJ1-2	.	.	TRBV5-6	TGTGCCAGCAGCTTAATTGGTTCAGGGGTGTATGGCTACACCTTC	CASSLIGSGVYGYTF
TRBJ2-4	.	.	TRBV5-1	TGCGCCAGCAGCGGGGCGGCGACGGGAAACATTCAGTACTTC	CASSGAATGNIQYF